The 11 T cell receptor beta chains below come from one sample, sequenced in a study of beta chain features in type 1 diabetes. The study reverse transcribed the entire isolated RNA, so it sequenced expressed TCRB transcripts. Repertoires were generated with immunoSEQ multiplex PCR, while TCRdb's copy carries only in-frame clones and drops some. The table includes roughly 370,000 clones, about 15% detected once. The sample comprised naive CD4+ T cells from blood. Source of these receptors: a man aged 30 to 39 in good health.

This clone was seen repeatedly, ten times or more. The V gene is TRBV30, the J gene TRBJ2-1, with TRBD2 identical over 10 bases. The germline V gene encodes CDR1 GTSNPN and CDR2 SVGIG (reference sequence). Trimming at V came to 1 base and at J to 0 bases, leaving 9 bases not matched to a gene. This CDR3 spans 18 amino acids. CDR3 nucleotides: TGTGCCTGGAGTGGTAGCGGGAGGACTACCAGCTCCTACAATGAGCAGTTCTTC. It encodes CAWSGSGRTTSSYNEQFF.

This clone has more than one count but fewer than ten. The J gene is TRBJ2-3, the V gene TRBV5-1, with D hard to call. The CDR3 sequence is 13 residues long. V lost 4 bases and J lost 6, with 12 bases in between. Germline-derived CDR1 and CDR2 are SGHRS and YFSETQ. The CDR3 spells CASSLRPGDTQYF. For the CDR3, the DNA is TGCGCCAGCAGCCTCCGTCCGGGCGATACGCAGTATTTT.

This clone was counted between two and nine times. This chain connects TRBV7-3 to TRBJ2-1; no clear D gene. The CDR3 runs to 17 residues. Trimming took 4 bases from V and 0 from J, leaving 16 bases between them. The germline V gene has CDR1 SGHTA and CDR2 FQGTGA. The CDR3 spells CASSSLAPAGSYNEQFF. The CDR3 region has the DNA TGTGCCAGCAGCTCCCTCGCACCAGCAGGCTCCTACAATGAGCAGTTCTTC.

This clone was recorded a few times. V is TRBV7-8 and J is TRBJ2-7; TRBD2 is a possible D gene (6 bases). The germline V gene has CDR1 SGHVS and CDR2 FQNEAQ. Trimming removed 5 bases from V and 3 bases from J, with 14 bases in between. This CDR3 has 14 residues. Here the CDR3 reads CASSPRDLGYEQYF. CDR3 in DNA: TGTGCCAGCAGCCCACGGGACTTGGGCTACGAGCAGTACTTC.

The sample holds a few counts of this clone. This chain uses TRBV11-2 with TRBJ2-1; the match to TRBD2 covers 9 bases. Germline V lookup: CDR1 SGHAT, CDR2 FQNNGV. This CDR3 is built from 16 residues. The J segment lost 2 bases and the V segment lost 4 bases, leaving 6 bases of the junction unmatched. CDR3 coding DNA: TGTGCCAGCAGCTCCTTTCGCGGGAGGGCCTACAATGAGCAGTTCTTC. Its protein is CASSSFRGRAYNEQFF.

As DNA, the CDR3 is TGTGCCAGCAGCCCGTCTATTACTAAAGAGACCCAGTACTTC. This gives the protein CASSPSITKETQYF. This chain joins TRBV7-9 and TRBJ2-5; D is unresolved. The CDR3 extends over 14 amino acids. Germline CDR1 reads SEHNR; CDR2 reads FQNEAQ (reference sequence). Trimming shortened V by 5 bases and J by 3 bases, and 13 bases separated the two germline ends.

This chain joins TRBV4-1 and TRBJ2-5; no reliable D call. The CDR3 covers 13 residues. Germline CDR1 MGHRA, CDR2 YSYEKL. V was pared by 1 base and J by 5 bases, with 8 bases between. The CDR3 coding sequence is TGCGCCAGCAGCCAAGGCCTCCTGGAGACCCAGTACTTC. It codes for CASSQGLLETQYF.

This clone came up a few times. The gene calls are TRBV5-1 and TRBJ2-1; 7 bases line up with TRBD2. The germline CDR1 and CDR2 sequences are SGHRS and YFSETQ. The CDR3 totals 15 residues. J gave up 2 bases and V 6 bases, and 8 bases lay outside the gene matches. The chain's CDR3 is CASNSGGGAYNEQFF. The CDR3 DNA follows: TGCGCCAGCAACTCGGGGGGTGGCGCCTACAATGAGCAGTTCTTC.

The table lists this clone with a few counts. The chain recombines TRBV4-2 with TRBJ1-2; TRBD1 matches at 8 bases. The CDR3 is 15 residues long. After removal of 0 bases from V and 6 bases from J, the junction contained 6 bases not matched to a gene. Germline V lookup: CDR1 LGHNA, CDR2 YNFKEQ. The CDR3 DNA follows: TGTGCCAGCAGCCAAGATGGACAGGGAGAGAATGGCTACACCTTC. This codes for CASSQDGQGENGYTF.

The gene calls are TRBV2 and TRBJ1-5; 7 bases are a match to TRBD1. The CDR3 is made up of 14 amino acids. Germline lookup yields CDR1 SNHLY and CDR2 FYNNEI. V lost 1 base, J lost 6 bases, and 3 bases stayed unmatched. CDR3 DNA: TGTGCCAGCAGTGAAGGACAGGGAGGTCAGCCCCAGCATTTT. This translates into CASSEGQGGQPQHF.

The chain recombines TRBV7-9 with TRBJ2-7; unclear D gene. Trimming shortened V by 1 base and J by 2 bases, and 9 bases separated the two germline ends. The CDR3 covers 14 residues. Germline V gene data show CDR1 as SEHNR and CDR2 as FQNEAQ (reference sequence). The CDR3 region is CASSLVGNPYEQYF. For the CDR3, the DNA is TGTGCCAGCAGCTTAGTAGGGAATCCCTACGAGCAGTACTTC.